This T cell receptor (beta chain) was recorded in a study of circulating CD8 cells and anti-PD-1 response in melanoma. At the level of the study: Patients received intravenous nivolumab, 3 mg/kg, every 2 weeks. Complete or partial response defined responders; stable or progressive disease, non-responders.

Study-wide findings and caveats: Patients included both untreated and previously treated individuals.

Per germline, CDR1 DFQATT and CDR2 SNEGSKA (reference sequence). The CDR3 runs to 12 residues. The V gene lost 2 bases and the J gene lost 6 bases, with 10 bases spanning the gap. Each library started from roughly 15 ng of total RNA using the QIAseq Immune Repertoire TCR panel. Each CDR3 protein is one row after TCRdb ran MiXCR on the reads. The sample contains about 700 distinct CDR3 sequences, about 7.6% of which appear only once. From live CD3+CD8+TCRalphabeta+ cells, four PD-1 and/or TIGIT subsets were sorted. This clonotype is medium-sized in the sample. Its antigen is unidentified. V gene TRBV20-1 combines with J gene TRBJ1-1, with a possible D match to TRBD1 (5 bases). This receptor was taken from a human donor with melanoma. The source was CD8+ T cells from PBMCs, collected at baseline or after one month of anti-PD-1 therapy (not recorded which). The CDR3 is CSARSGEAEAFF. DNA of the CDR3: TGCAGTGCTAGATCGGGGGAGGCTGAAGCTTTCTTT.